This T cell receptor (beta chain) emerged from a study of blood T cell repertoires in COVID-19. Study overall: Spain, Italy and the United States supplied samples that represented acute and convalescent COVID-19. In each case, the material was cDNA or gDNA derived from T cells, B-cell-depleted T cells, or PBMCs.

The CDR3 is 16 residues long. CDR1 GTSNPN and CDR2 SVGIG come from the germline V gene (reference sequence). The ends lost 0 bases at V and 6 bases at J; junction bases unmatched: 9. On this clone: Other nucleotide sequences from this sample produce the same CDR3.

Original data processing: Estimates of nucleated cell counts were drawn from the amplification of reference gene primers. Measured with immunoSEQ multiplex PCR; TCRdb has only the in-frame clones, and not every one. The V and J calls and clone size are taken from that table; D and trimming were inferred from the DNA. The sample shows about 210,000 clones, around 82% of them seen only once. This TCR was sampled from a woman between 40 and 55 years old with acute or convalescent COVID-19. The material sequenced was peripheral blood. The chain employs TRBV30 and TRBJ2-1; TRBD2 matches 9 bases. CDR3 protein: CAWSVIAGGGANEQFF. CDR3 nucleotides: TGTGCCTGGAGTGTGATCGCGGGGGGGGGAGCCAATGAGCAGTTCTTC.